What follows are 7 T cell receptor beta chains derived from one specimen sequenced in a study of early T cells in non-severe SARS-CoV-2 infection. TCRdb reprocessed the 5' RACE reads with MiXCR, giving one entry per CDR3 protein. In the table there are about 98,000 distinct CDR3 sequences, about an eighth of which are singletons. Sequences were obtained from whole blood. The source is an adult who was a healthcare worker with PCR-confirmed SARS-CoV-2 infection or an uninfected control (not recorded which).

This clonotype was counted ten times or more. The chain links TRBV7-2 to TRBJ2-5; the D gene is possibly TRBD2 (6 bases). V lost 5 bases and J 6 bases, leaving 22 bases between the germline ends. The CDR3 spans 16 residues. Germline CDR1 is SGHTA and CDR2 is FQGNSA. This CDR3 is CASSQKGGGIIQTQYF. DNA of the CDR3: TGTGCCAGCAGCCAGAAGGGCGGAGGGATTATACAGACCCAGTACTTC.

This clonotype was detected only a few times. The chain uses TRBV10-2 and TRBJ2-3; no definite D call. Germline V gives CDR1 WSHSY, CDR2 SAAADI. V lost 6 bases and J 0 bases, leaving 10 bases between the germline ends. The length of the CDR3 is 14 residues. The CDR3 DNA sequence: TGCGCCAGCAGAGCCGCGGCTAGCACAGATACGCAGTATTTT. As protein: CASRAAASTDTQYF.

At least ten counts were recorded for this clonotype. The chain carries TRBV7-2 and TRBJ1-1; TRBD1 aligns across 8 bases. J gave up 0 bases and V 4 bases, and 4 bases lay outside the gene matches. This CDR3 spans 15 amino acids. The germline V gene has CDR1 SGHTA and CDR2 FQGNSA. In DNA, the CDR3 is TGTGCCAGCAGCTCGGAGGGACAGGTGAACACTGAAGCTTTCTTT. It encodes CASSSEGQVNTEAFF.

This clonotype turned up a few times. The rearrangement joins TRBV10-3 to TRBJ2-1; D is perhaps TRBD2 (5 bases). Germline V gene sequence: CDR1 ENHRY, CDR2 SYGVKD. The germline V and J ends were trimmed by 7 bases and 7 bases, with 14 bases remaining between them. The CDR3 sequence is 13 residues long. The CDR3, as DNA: TGTGCCATCAATGACCAAGGGAGTAATGAGCAGTTCTTC. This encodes CAINDQGSNEQFF.

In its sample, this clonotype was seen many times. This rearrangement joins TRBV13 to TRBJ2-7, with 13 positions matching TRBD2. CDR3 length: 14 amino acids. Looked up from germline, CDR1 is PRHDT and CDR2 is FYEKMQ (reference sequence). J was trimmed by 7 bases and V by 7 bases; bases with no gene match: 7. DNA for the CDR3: TGTGCCAGCACTAGACTAGCGGGAGGAGGAGAGCAGTACTTC. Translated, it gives CASTRLAGGGEQYF.

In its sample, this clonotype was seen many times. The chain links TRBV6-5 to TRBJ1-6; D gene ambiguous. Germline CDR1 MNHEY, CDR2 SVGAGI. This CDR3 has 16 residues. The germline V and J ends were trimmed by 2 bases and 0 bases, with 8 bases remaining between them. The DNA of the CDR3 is TGTGCCAGCAGTTACCGGGCAAACTCCTATAATTCACCCCTCCACTTT. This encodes CASSYRANSYNSPLHF.

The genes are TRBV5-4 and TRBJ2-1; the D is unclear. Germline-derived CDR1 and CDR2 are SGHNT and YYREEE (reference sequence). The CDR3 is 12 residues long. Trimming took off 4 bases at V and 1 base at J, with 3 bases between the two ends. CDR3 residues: CASSASYNEQFF. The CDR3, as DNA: TGTGCCAGCAGCGCTTCCTACAATGAGCAGTTCTTC.